This T cell receptor beta chain derives from a study of metastatic and nonmetastatic thyroid tumors. Overall study: Repertoires of blood and of tissue (tumor or nodule) from malignant and benign thyroid patients were compared. Study outcomes and limitations: The reported finding was significantly higher TCR beta diversity in malignant thyroid tumors relative to benign nodules, in blood and tumor.

The CDR3 is 13 residues long. Trimming removed 5 bases from V and 6 bases from J, with 11 bases in between. The germline CDR1 and CDR2 sequences are LNHDA and SQIVND (reference sequence). TCRdb reanalyzed the PCR reads via MiXCR. The sample has 25,000 to 30,000 clones; roughly 3.7% are singletons. Not a single patient had been given any form of treatment at any point before undergoing thyroid surgery. This clone was picked up a small number of times. Antigen: not known. The J gene is TRBJ2-1, the V gene TRBV19; the D is unclear. Sequenced input: blood. The TCR sequence derives from a male donor with papillary thyroid cancer or a benign thyroid nodule (not recorded which). Some clones in this sample may be carry-over from other donors' samples. CDR3 amino acids: CASSLTYSNEQFF. The CDR3 DNA reads as TGTGCCAGTAGTCTTACGTACAGCAATGAGCAGTTCTTC.